This entry lists 9 T cell receptor beta chains sequenced from one sample in a study. MiXCR, run by TCRdb on the RT-PCR reads, gives a single entry per CDR3 protein. The sample lists 550,000 to 750,000 distinct CDR3 sequences; approximately 15% were seen once. Material: memory CD4+ T cells from blood. The receptors stem from a female donor in good health, serving as a healthy control.

The chain has TRBV20-1 and TRBJ1-4; D gene unclear. Trimming took 0 bases from V and 0 from J, leaving 8 bases between them. Germline CDR1 and CDR2: DFQATT and SNEGSKA (reference sequence). This CDR3 has 15 residues. CDR3 in amino acids: CSARDTAATNEKLFF. The CDR3 DNA reads as TGCAGTGCTAGAGACACAGCAGCAACTAATGAAAAACTGTTTTTT.

In this sample, this clonotype turned up many times. The rearrangement uses TRBV29-1 and TRBJ2-2; D is unclear. The CDR3 is 14 amino acids. Trimming removed 6 bases from V and 1 base from J, with 12 bases in between. CDR1 is SQVTM and CDR2 is ANQGSEA in the germline V gene. Here the CDR3 DNA reads TGCAGCGTGCCGCAGCAACAGAACACCGGGGAGCTGTTTTTT. This translates into CSVPQQQNTGELFF.

There are a few counts of this clonotype. V is TRBV4-2 and J is TRBJ2-7, with TRBD2 as a possible D gene (5 bases). Trimming removed 0 bases at V and 0 bases at J, with 15 bases between. The CDR3 length is 17 residues. Germline V gene sequence: CDR1 LGHNA, CDR2 YNFKEQ. The CDR3 DNA reads as TGTGCCAGCAGCCAAGAAATCGCGGAGGAATACTCCTACGAGCAGTACTTC. Translated: CASSQEIAEEYSYEQYF.

This clonotype occurred a few times. The chain links TRBV20-1 to TRBJ2-3; weak D call: TRBD2 (6 bases). The ends were cut back, 0 bases at V and 2 bases at J, with 21 bases in the middle. The CDR3 totals 18 residues. Looked up from germline, CDR1 is DFQATT and CDR2 is SNEGSKA (reference sequence). CDR3 region: CSARDLTPNRRATDTQYF. The DNA of the CDR3 is TGCAGTGCTAGAGATTTGACGCCCAACCGGAGGGCCACAGATACGCAGTATTTT.

The rearrangement links TRBV27 to TRBJ1-6; no clear D gene. Germline V CDR1 and CDR2: MNHEY, SMNVEV (reference sequence). V dropped 4 bases and J dropped 8 bases, with 15 bases sitting between them. The CDR3 extends over 15 amino acids. This CDR3 reads CASSSLSEAHSPLHF. In nucleotides, the CDR3 is TGTGCCAGCAGTTCCCTCTCAGAGGCGCATTCACCCCTCCACTTT.

This clonotype was found many times. V gene TRBV30 combines with J gene TRBJ1-3; weak D call: TRBD1 (5 bases). Trimming stripped 1 base from V and 4 bases from J, with 8 bases between. CDR1 is GTSNPN and CDR2 is SVGIG in the germline V gene (reference sequence). The CDR3 contains 13 residues. CDR3 loop: CAWSGGAGNTIYF. The CDR3 bases are TGTGCCTGGAGTGGAGGGGCCGGAAACACCATATATTTT.

The chain is built from TRBV5-1 and TRBJ2-5; 10 nucleotides line up with TRBD2. This CDR3 comprises 14 residues. The germline gives CDR1 SGHRS, CDR2 YFSETQ. V gave up 4 bases and J gave up 2 bases; unmatched junction bases: 2. CDR3: CASSTSGAQETQYF. CDR3 nucleotide sequence: TGCGCCAGCAGCACTAGCGGGGCGCAAGAGACCCAGTACTTC.

This clonotype has more than one count but fewer than ten. The rearrangement links TRBV5-6 to TRBJ1-6; possible D gene TRBD1, 6 bases. Per the germline V gene, CDR1 is SGHDT and CDR2 is YYEEEE. The CDR3 is 14 amino acids. V was pared by 3 bases and J by 10 bases, with 14 bases between. The CDR3 loop is CASSSPGVESPLHF. The CDR3 region has the DNA TGTGCCAGCAGCTCACCAGGGGTTGAGTCACCCCTCCACTTT.

This clonotype occurred a few times. V usage is TRBV4-3 and J usage is TRBJ2-7; 8 positions match TRBD1. The V gene end was trimmed by 0 bases and the J gene end by 4 bases; junction bases not matched to a gene: 14. The CDR3 spans 18 residues. Germline V gene lookup returns CDR1 LGHNA and CDR2 YSLEER. In nucleotides, the CDR3 is TGCGCCAGCAGCCAAGATGCCCGGAGAGGACAGGGAAAGTACGAGCAGTACTTC. The encoded protein is CASSQDARRGQGKYEQYF.